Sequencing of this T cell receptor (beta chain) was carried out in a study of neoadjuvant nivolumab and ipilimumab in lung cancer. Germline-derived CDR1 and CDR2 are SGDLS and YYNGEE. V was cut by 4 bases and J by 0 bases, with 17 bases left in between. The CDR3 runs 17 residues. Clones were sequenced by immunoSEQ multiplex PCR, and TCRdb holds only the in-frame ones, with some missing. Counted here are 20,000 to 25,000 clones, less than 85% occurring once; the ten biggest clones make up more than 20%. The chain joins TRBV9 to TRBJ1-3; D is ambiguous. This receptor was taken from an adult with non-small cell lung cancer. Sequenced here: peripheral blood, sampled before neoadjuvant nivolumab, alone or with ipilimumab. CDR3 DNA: TGTGCCAGCAGCCTTAGGCCTACCAAGTACTCTGGAAACACCATATATTTT. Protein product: CASSLRPTKYSGNTIYF. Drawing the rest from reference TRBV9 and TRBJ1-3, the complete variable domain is DSGVTQTPKHLITATGQRVTLRCSPRSGDLSVYWYQQSLDQGLQFLIQYYNGEERAKGNILERFSAQQFPDLHSELNLSSLELGDSALYFCASSLRPTKYSGNTIYFGEGSWLTVV.